This paragraph covers one TCR beta chain sequence. Its antigen remains unidentified. The data belong to a study of T-cell reconstitution after alpha-beta-depleted transplantation in children. Study observations and caveats: At one year after transplant, newly produced T cells mostly accounted for T-cell counts and diversity.

This CDR3 contains 12 residues. Germline assignment: CDR1 DFQATT and CDR2 SNEGSKA (reference sequence). V shed 4 bases and J shed 8 bases, with 12 bases lying between them. Researchers prepared the TCRbeta library using unique molecular identifiers, the study reports. TCRdb recomputed calls from the PCR reads with MiXCR, one row per CDR3 protein. The sample records 550,000 to 800,000 distinct CDR3 sequences, about 12% being singletons. The input for sequencing was PBMCs, taken before TCRalphabeta/CD19-depleted stem cell transplant. The clonotype originates from a girl between 2 and 10 years old with congenital amegakaryocytic thrombocytopenia, due to receive a stem cell transplant. The gene calls are TRBV20-1 and TRBJ2-1; tentatively, D is TRBD2 (6 bases). For the CDR3, the DNA is TGCAGTGCTACCGGGGACTTTGATGAGCAGTTCTTC. Translation gives CSATGDFDEQFF.